One sample yielded the 17 T cell receptor beta chains listed below, sequenced in a study of T cell responses to AZD1222 COVID-19 vaccine. The protocol was immunoSEQ multiplex PCR, while the TCRdb copy is restricted to in-frame clones and leaves out a portion. Of some 150,000 clones in the sample, approximately 94% were seen once. This specimen consisted of peripheral blood, obtained on day 0 of AZD1222 vaccination. Receptors were obtained from an adult in good health.

CDR3 in amino acids: CASSETSGSYNEQFF. In DNA form, the CDR3 reads TGTGCCAGCAGTGAGACTAGCGGCTCCTACAATGAGCAGTTCTTC. The gene calls are TRBV6-1 and TRBJ2-1, with TRBD2 matching 9 bases. V shed 3 bases, J shed 0 bases, and the junction held 0 bases outside the gene matches. The CDR3 totals 15 residues. Per germline, CDR1 MNHNS and CDR2 SASEGT.

J is TRBJ1-2 and V is TRBV5-6; TRBD1 is a possible D gene (5 bases). Trimming stripped 4 bases from V and 5 bases from J, with 15 bases between. Germline V gene data show CDR1 as SGHDT and CDR2 as YYEEEE. The CDR3 runs 14 residues. CDR3 in DNA: TGTGCCAGCAGCACCGGGACGGTAACGTATGGCTACACCTTC. This codes for CASSTGTVTYGYTF.

V gene TRBV30 combines with J gene TRBJ1-5, with unresolved D. The CDR3 covers 13 residues. CDR1 and CDR2 from the germline V gene are GTSNPN and SVGIG (reference sequence). With 8 bases removed from V and 7 bases from J, the gap between germline ends came to 18 bases. The chain's CDR3 is CAMNAFPGQPQHF. The CDR3 DNA follows: TGTGCCATGAACGCGTTCCCCGGCCAGCCCCAGCATTTT.

V is TRBV18 and J is TRBJ1-4; 10 bases line up with TRBD1. This CDR3 region has 18 residues. Germline V lookup: CDR1 KGHSH, CDR2 LQKENI. The V gene end was trimmed by 4 bases and the J gene end by 2 bases; junction bases not matched to a gene: 10. CDR3 loop: CASSRRAGTGVTNEKLFF. Written as DNA, the CDR3 is TGTGCCAGCTCACGGAGAGCCGGGACAGGGGTCACTAATGAAAAACTGTTTTTT.

DNA of the CDR3: TGTGCCAGTAGTATATCTGGGCCAGTCTACACCTTC. Encoded protein: CASSISGPVYTF. The V gene is TRBV19, the J gene TRBJ1-2; D is uncertain. CDR3 size: 12 residues. The ends were cut back, 2 bases at V and 10 bases at J, with 11 bases in the middle. CDR1 and CDR2 from the germline V gene are LNHDA and SQIVND (reference sequence).

The V call is TRBV15, the J call TRBJ1-2; D gene unclear. Germline CDR1 LNHNV, CDR2 YYDKDF (reference sequence). Trimming cost V 0 bases and J 8 bases, with 4 bases left between them. The CDR3 consists of 11 residues. CDR3 sequence (DNA): TGTGCCACCAGCAGAGATCGAGGCTACACCTTC. Translation gives CATSRDRGYTF.

The genes are TRBV11-2 and TRBJ2-2, with 11 nucleotides matching TRBD2. V dropped 5 bases and J dropped 4; count of bases not matched to a gene: 3. From germline, CDR1 is SGHAT and CDR2 FQNNGV. The length of the CDR3 is 15 residues. CDR3 residues: CASSLLAGGTGELFF. The DNA for the CDR3 is TGTGCCAGCAGCCTCCTAGCGGGAGGCACCGGGGAGCTGTTTTTT.

The CDR3: CATSDFRHQFGELFF. Here the CDR3 DNA reads TGTGCCACCAGTGATTTTCGACATCAATTCGGGGAGCTGTTTTTT. J is TRBJ2-2 and V is TRBV24-1; unclear D gene. The CDR3 spans 15 residues. Germline-derived CDR1 and CDR2 are KGHDR and SFDVKD. The germline V and J ends were trimmed by 1 base and 7 bases, with 12 bases remaining between them.

This chain links TRBV7-6 with TRBJ2-7; 9 bases are shared with TRBD1. V was pared by 4 bases and J by 3 bases, with 7 bases of the junction left unmatched. This CDR3 has 15 amino acids. CDR1 SGHVS and CDR2 FNYEAQ come from the germline V gene. CDR3 residues: CASSSGTGSGYEQYF. The CDR3 nucleotides read TGTGCCAGCAGCTCCGGGACAGGGAGCGGCTACGAGCAGTACTTC.

The chain carries TRBV28 and TRBJ1-2; 12 bases map to TRBD1. This CDR3 region has 17 residues. The germline V gene has CDR1 MDHEN and CDR2 SYDVKM. The trim removed 5 bases at V and 5 bases at J, leaving 12 bases unmatched. As DNA, the CDR3 is TGTGCCAGCAGTCTCGGGACAGGGGGCGGCCCTGGATATGGCTACACCTTC. Encoded protein: CASSLGTGGGPGYGYTF.

The chain is built from TRBV6-5 and TRBJ2-7; D is undetermined. CDR1 MNHEY and CDR2 SVGAGI come from the germline V gene. CDR3 length: 15 residues. V shed 6 bases and J shed 0 bases, with 15 bases lying between them. CDR3 sequence reads: CASRSRGFSSYEQYF. The CDR3 nucleotides read TGTGCCAGCAGGTCTCGTGGGTTCAGCTCCTACGAGCAGTACTTC.

The chain uses TRBV2 and TRBJ2-7, with D perhaps matching TRBD1 (5 bases). V lost 3 bases to trimming and J lost 4 bases, with 13 bases between them. Germline-derived CDR1 and CDR2 are SNHLY and FYNNEI. The CDR3 runs 14 residues. For the CDR3, the DNA is TGTGCCAGCAGTGATCAAGGGGCGCAATACGAGCAGTACTTC. Its protein product is CASSDQGAQYEQYF.

This clone was counted a single time. The chain joins TRBV7-9 to TRBJ1-4; tentative D call: TRBD1 (6 bases). The CDR3 has 15 amino acids. V gave up 3 bases and J gave up 7 bases, with 15 bases separating them. Per the germline V gene, CDR1 is SEHNR and CDR2 is FQNEAQ (reference sequence). The CDR3 is CASSLRDIGGEKLFF. In DNA form, the CDR3 reads TGTGCCAGCAGCTTGAGGGACATCGGTGGTGAAAAACTGTTTTTT.

The J gene is TRBJ2-3, the V gene TRBV12-3 or TRBV12-4; no reliable D call. Trimming took off 2 bases at V and 2 bases at J, with 5 bases between the two ends. This CDR3 region has 13 residues. The CDR3 loop reads CASSLFPTDTQYF. DNA of the CDR3: TGTGCCAGCAGTTTATTCCCCACAGATACGCAGTATTTT.

The rearrangement links TRBV5-3 to TRBJ2-1; D possibly uses TRBD1 or TRBD2 (5 bases each). TRBV5-3 is classed as an ORF, of uncertain function. There are 16 residues in the CDR3. V was clipped by 1 base and J by 3 bases, with 14 bases between them. The CDR3 bases are TGTGCCAGAAGCTTGCAAGGGACCGCGAACTACAATGAGCAGTTCTTC. Its translation is CARSLQGTANYNEQFF.

The chain joins TRBV19 to TRBJ2-7, with 7 bases that match TRBD1. V shed 3 bases and J 3 bases; nucleotides not matched to a gene: 8. CDR1 and CDR2 from the germline V gene are LNHDA and SQIVND (reference sequence). The length of the CDR3 is 15 residues. The CDR3 loop is CASSILRDSLYEQYF. As DNA, the CDR3 is TGTGCCAGTAGTATCCTCCGGGACAGCCTCTACGAGCAGTACTTC.

The chain carries TRBV19 and TRBJ1-3; a possible D gene is TRBD1 (6 bases). Germline CDR1 is LNHDA and CDR2 is SQIVND (reference sequence). The CDR3 is 14 amino acids. The V gene lost 2 bases and the J gene lost 4 bases, with 9 bases spanning the gap. The CDR3 region has the DNA TGTGCCAGTAGTATATCAGGGGACGGAAACACCATATATTTT. It yields the protein CASSISGDGNTIYF.